Listed here are 18 T cell receptor beta chains from one sample, sequenced in a study of T cells expressing NK-cell markers. Using the 5' RACE reads, TCRdb records one entry per CDR3 protein without DNA. Recorded for this sample: a few hundred thousand distinct CDR3 sequences. What was sequenced was blood T cells: a sorted CD56 or NKG2C T cell subset, CD4+ or CD8+ T cells, or bulk PBMC T cells (not recorded which). The source is a woman aged 50 to 65 in good health.

The chain is built from TRBV20-1 and TRBJ2-1. Germline CDR1 DFQATT, CDR2 SNEGSKA (reference sequence). This CDR3 has 13 amino acids. The CDR3 spells CSARAQSHNEQFF.

This rearrangement joins TRBV10-3 to TRBJ2-5; TCRdb indicates TRBD1, and absent DNA this call remains unverified. Germline V gene lookup returns CDR1 ENHRY and CDR2 SYGVKD. The CDR3 runs 16 residues. The CDR3 region is CAINPTGTGSLGTQYF.

The chain uses TRBV6-2 or TRBV6-3 and TRBJ1-1; TCRdb selects TRBD1, and the lack of DNA leaves this call unchecked. The germline V gene encodes CDR1 MNHEY and CDR2 SVGEGT. The CDR3 spans 14 residues. The CDR3 loop reads CASSYSRRGTEAFF.

The chain joins TRBV4-1 to TRBJ1-5; there is no DNA to check the TCRdb D call of TRBD1. CDR1 and CDR2 (germline): MGHRA, YSYEKL. CDR3 length equals 19 residues. This chain's CDR3 is CASSRDRVGGIGSNQPQHF.

The chain recombines TRBV5-6 with TRBJ2-1; no DNA is available, so the TRBD2 call from TCRdb remains unchecked. The CDR3 is 11 residues long. CDR1 and CDR2 (germline): SGHDT, YYEEEE. The CDR3 reads CASSQAAEQFF.

The CDR3 spells CATLRQGAGNTIYF. This chain links TRBV10-3 with TRBJ1-3; with no DNA, the TCRdb D assignment of TRBD1 cannot be verified. Germline V gene data show CDR1 as ENHRY and CDR2 as SYGVKD. The CDR3 sequence is 14 residues long.

This chain connects TRBV7-3 to TRBJ2-1; TCRdb picks TRBD2, but there is no DNA to check that call. The V gene's germline CDR1 is SGHTA and CDR2 FQGTGA. The CDR3 has 18 amino acids. CDR3 sequence reads: CASSLEGGTSGSFNEQFF.

The chain has TRBV5-1 and TRBJ2-1; the D call from TCRdb, TRBD1, cannot be confirmed without DNA. There are 13 residues in the CDR3. Per the germline V gene, CDR1 is SGHRS and CDR2 is YFSETQ. CDR3 sequence: CASYRVDYNEQFF.

This chain uses TRBV12-5 with TRBJ2-2; the TCRdb D gene call, TRBD1, has no DNA to confirm it. This CDR3 has 16 residues. Germline V gives CDR1 LGHNT, CDR2 FRNRAP. CDR3 loop: CASGLATGQNTGELFF. Full variable domain (rest looked up from reference TRBV12-5 and TRBJ2-2): DARVTQTPRHKVTEMGQEVTMRCQPILGHNTVFWYRQTMMQGLELLAYFRNRAPLDDSGMPKDRFSAEMPDATLATLKIQPSEPRDSAVYFCASGLATGQNTGELFFGEGSRLTVL.

The V and J genes are TRBV18 and TRBJ2-3. CDR3 length: 16 residues. CDR1 is KGHSH, CDR2 LQKENI, per germline. CDR3 sequence: CASSPPSTTYTDTQYF. Based on the CDR3 plus reference TRBV18 and TRBJ2-3, the full variable domain is NAGVMQNPRHLVRRRGQEARLRCSPMKGHSHVYWYRQLPEEGLKFMVYLQKENIIDESGMPKERFSAEFPKEGPSILRIQQVVRGDSAAYFCASSPPSTTYTDTQYFGPGTRLTVL.

The chain carries TRBV20-1 and TRBJ2-2; the D gene TCRdb calls, TRBD1, cannot be checked with no DNA. Germline CDR1 is DFQATT and CDR2 is SNEGSKA (reference sequence). This CDR3 contains 12 residues. CDR3 in amino acids: CSATRGTGELFF.

The chain employs TRBV5-1 and TRBJ1-2; TCRdb calls TRBD1, which cannot be checked without DNA. Germline V lookup: CDR1 SGHRS, CDR2 YFSETQ. This CDR3 has 13 amino acids. The chain's CDR3 is CASSTGLAYGYTF.

The J gene is TRBJ2-1, the V gene TRBV6-5; the D call from TCRdb, TRBD2, cannot be confirmed without DNA. CDR3 length: 18 amino acids. Per germline, CDR1 MNHEY and CDR2 SVGAGI. The CDR3 here is CASSYTEPGLRIYNEQFF.

The chain is built from TRBV11-2 and TRBJ1-2. The CDR3 consists of 13 residues. Germline V gene data show CDR1 as SGHAT and CDR2 as FQNNGV. The CDR3 loop is CASSSLREAGYTF.

The chain is built from TRBV12-3 or TRBV12-4 and TRBJ2-7; lacking DNA, the TRBD1 call made by TCRdb goes unchecked. CDR3 length: 13 amino acids. This chain's CDR3 is CASNINGAYEQYF.

This chain links TRBV12-3 or TRBV12-4 with TRBJ2-1; TCRdb reports TRBD2, a call that lacks DNA to check it against. CDR3 length: 23 residues. The CDR3 here is CASSLSGWSTGLAELYSYNEQFF.

V gene TRBV5-1 combines with J gene TRBJ2-5; the TRBD2 assignment by TCRdb is unverifiable without DNA. The CDR3 consists of 16 residues. The germline CDR1 and CDR2 sequences are SGHRS and YFSETQ. The chain's CDR3 is CASSNVREKGQETQYF.

This sequence joins TRBV20-1 and TRBJ2-3. Germline CDR1 and CDR2: DFQATT and SNEGSKA (reference sequence). The length of the CDR3 is 13 residues. The CDR3 here is CSAPSVRTDTQYF.